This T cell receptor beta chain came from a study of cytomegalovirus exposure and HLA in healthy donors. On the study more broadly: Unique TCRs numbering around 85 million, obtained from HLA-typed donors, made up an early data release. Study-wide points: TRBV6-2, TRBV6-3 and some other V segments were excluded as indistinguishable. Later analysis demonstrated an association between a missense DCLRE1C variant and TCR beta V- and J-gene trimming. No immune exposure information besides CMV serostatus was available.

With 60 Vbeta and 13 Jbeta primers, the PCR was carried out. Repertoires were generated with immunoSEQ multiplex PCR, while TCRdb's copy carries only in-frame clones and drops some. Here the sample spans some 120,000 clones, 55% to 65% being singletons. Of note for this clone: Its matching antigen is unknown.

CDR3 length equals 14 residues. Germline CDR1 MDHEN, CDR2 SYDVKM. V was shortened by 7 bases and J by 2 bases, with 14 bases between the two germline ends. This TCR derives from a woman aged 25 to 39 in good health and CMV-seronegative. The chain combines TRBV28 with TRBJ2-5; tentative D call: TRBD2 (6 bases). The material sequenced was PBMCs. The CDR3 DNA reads TGTGCCAGCAATGGGCCGGGAGCACAAGAGACCCAGTACTTC. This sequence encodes CASNGPGAQETQYF. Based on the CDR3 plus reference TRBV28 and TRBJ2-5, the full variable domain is DVKVTQSSRYLVKRTGEKVFLECVQDMDHENMFWYRQDPGLGLRLIYFSYDVKMKEKGDIPEGYSVSREKKERFSLILESASTNQTSMYLCASNGPGAQETQYFGPGTRLLVL.